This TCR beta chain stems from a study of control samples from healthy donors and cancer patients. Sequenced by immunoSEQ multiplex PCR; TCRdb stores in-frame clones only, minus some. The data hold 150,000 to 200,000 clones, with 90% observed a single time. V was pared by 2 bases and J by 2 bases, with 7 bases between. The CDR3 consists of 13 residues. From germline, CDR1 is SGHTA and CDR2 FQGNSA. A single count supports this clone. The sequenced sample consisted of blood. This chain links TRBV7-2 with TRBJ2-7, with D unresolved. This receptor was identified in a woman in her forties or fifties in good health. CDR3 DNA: TGTGCCAGCAGCTTACCAGCCCCCTACGAGCAGTACTTC. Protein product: CASSLPAPYEQYF.